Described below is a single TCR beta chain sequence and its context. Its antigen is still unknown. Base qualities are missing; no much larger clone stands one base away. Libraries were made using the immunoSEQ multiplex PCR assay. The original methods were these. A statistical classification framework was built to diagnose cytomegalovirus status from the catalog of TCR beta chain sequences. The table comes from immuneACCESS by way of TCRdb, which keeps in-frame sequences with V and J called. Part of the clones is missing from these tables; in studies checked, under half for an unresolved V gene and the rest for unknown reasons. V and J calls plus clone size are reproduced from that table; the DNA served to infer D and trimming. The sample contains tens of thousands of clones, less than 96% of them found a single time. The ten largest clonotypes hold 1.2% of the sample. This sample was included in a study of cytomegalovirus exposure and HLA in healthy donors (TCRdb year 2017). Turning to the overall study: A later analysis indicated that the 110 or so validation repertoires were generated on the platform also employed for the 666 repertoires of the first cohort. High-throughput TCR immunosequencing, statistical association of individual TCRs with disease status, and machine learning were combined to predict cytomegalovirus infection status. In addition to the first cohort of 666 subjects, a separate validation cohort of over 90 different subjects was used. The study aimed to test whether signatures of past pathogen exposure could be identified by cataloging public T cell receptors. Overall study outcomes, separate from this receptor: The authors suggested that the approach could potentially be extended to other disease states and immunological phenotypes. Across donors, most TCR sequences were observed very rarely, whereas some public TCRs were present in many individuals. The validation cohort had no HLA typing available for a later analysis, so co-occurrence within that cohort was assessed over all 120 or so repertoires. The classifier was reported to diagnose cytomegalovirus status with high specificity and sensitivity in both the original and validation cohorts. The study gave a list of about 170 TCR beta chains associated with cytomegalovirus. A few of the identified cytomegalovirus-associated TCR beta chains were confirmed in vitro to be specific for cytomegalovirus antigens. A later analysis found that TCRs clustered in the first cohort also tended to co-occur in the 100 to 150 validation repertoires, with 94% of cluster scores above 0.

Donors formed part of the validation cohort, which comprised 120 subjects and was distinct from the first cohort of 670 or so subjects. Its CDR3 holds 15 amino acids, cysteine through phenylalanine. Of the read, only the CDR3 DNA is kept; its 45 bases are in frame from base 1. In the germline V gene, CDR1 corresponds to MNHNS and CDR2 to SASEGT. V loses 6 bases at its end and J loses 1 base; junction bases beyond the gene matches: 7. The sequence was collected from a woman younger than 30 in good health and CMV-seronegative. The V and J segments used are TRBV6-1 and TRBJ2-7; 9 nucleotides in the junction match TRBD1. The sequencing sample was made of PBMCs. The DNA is TGTGCCAGCAGCCACCGGGACAGGGTATCCTACGAGCAGTACTTC. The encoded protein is CASSHRDRVSYEQYF.